The next 21 T cell receptor beta chains were all read from a single sample in a study of PD-1 blockade in classical Hodgkin lymphoma. Assay: immunoSEQ multiplex PCR; the TCRdb copy retains only in-frame clones and omits some. The table includes about 29,000 clones, 60% to 80% detected once. Every single patient, without exception, relapsed after autologous stem cell transplantation, and brentuximab vedotin exposure varied. The source was peripheral blood mononuclear cells (PBMCs), collected before the second cycle of nivolumab. The source of these receptors is a human donor with classical Hodgkin lymphoma.

The chain couples TRBV6-1 to TRBJ2-1, with D uncertain. CDR3 size: 13 residues. The germline gives CDR1 MNHNS, CDR2 SASEGT. Trimming pared 1 base from V and 3 bases from J, leaving 4 bases between. The CDR3 protein is CASSEVSYNEQFF. The CDR3 DNA reads as TGTGCCAGCAGTGAAGTCAGCTACAATGAGCAGTTCTTC.

This clone appeared a few times. The chain uses TRBV28 and TRBJ2-5; 9 bases agree with TRBD1. Germline V gives CDR1 MDHEN, CDR2 SYDVKM. This CDR3 contains 15 residues. Losses at the gene ends were 6 bases for V and 4 bases for J; bases not matched to a gene: 9. CDR3 amino acids: CASRKQGAGGETQYF. CDR3 nucleotides: TGTGCCAGCAGAAAACAGGGGGCAGGGGGAGAGACCCAGTACTTC.

The chain couples TRBV5-1 to TRBJ2-7; 8 bases line up with TRBD1. The V gene's germline CDR1 is SGHRS and CDR2 YFSETQ. Trimming cost V 5 bases and J 0 bases; bases outside gene matches: 4. This CDR3 comprises 14 residues. CDR3 in amino acids: CASRQTGDSYEQYF. Written as DNA, the CDR3 is TGCGCCAGCAGACAGACAGGGGACTCCTACGAGCAGTACTTC.

This clone was detected a few times. The chain links TRBV28 to TRBJ2-7; 7 bases fit TRBD1. Germline V gene lookup returns CDR1 MDHEN and CDR2 SYDVKM. CDR3 length: 14 residues. V shed 5 bases, J shed 3 bases, and the junction held 7 bases outside the gene matches. CDR3 coding DNA: TGTGCCAGCAGTAGACAGGGTCTAAGCTACGAGCAGTACTTC. This encodes CASSRQGLSYEQYF.

This chain joins TRBV5-5 and TRBJ2-4; no definite D call. The CDR3 is made up of 12 amino acids. The germline V gene encodes CDR1 SGHKS and CDR2 YYEKEE (reference sequence). The V end lost 5 bases, the J end lost 3 bases, and 6 bases lay between the germline ends. CDR3 sequence: CASRGDKNIQYF. CDR3 coding DNA: TGTGCCAGCAGGGGTGACAAAAACATTCAGTACTTC.

J is TRBJ1-5 and V is TRBV7-8; maybe TRBD1 (5 bases). From germline, CDR1 is SGHVS and CDR2 FQNEAQ. The CDR3 has 15 residues. With 2 bases removed from V and 1 base from J, the gap between germline ends came to 9 bases. CDR3 in DNA: TGTGCCAGCAGCTTACAGGGTTTCAGCAATCAGCCCCAGCATTTT. It specifies CASSLQGFSNQPQHF.

This chain connects TRBV19 to TRBJ2-7; the D is unclear. Looked up from germline, CDR1 is LNHDA and CDR2 is SQIVND (reference sequence). CDR3 length: 15 amino acids. V shed 1 base and J shed 0 bases, with 10 bases lying between them. CDR3 coding DNA: TGTGCCAGTAGTATAGCCAGCCGTAGCTCCTACGAGCAGTACTTC. Translation: CASSIASRSSYEQYF.

The sample holds a few counts of this clone. This chain joins TRBV5-1 and TRBJ2-7, with TRBD1 as a possible D gene (5 bases). CDR1 is SGHRS, CDR2 YFSETQ, per germline. CDR3 length: 14 residues. Trimming pared 4 bases from V and 2 bases from J, leaving 13 bases between. This chain's CDR3 is CASSALQGPYEQYF. The CDR3 DNA reads as TGCGCCAGCAGCGCCCTCCAGGGCCCCTACGAGCAGTACTTC.

The chain carries TRBV7-9 and TRBJ2-7, with 8 bases aligning to TRBD1. The germline V gene has CDR1 SEHNR and CDR2 FQNEAQ (reference sequence). This CDR3 has 15 residues. V shed 2 bases and J 7 bases; nucleotides not matched to a gene: 10. CDR3 sequence reads: CASSLRTGGQEEQYF. As DNA, the CDR3 is TGTGCCAGCAGCTTAAGAACAGGGGGTCAAGAAGAGCAGTACTTC.

V gene TRBV30 combines with J gene TRBJ2-7; possibly TRBD1 for D (5 bases). The CDR3 runs to 18 residues. V gave up 2 bases and J gave up 1 base, with 24 bases separating them. Germline values: CDR1 GTSNPN, CDR2 SVGIG (reference sequence). The CDR3 DNA reads as TGTGCCTGGAGTCCGACACCCCCGACAGACCGAATTTCCTACGAGCAGTACTTC. Translating gives CAWSPTPPTDRISYEQYF. The complete variable domain, with remaining parts taken from reference TRBV30 and TRBJ2-7, reads SQTIHQWPATLVQPVGSPLSLECTVEGTSNPNLYWYRQAAGRGLQLLFYSVGIGQISSEVPQNLSASRPQDRQFILSSKKLLLSDSGFYLCAWSPTPPTDRISYEQYFGPGTRLTVT.

The chain combines TRBV5-6 with TRBJ1-1, with D maybe TRBD1 (6 bases). The germline gives CDR1 SGHDT, CDR2 YYEEEE. This CDR3 is built from 13 residues. The V gene lost 4 bases and the J gene lost 5 bases, with 12 bases spanning the gap. CDR3 loop: CASSPRGWTEAFF. DNA of the CDR3: TGTGCCAGCAGCCCAAGGGGGTGGACTGAAGCTTTCTTT.

This clone was counted once. V usage is TRBV5-6 and J usage is TRBJ2-6; the D is unclear. V was trimmed by 6 bases and J by 0 bases, leaving 4 bases between them. The CDR3 contains 13 residues. Germline V gene lookup returns CDR1 SGHDT and CDR2 YYEEEE. The CDR3 DNA sequence: TGTGCCAGCACTCTCTCTGGGGCCAACGTCCTGACTTTC. Translating gives CASTLSGANVLTF.

The V call is TRBV28, the J call TRBJ1-4; TRBD1 matches at 7 bases. J lost 7 bases, V lost 3 bases, and 11 bases had no gene match. Per the germline V gene, CDR1 is MDHEN and CDR2 is SYDVKM. This CDR3 is built from 16 residues. CDR3 region: CASSLDGTATFEKLFF. The CDR3 DNA is TGTGCCAGCAGTTTGGATGGGACAGCCACTTTTGAAAAACTGTTTTTT.

The chain employs TRBV6-6 and TRBJ1-1; 7 bases agree with TRBD1. This CDR3 region has 14 residues. CDR1 MNHNY and CDR2 SVGAGI come from the germline V gene (reference sequence). Unmatched junction bases numbered 5, after V lost 2 bases and J lost 5 bases. CDR3 in amino acids: CASSYHRGETEAFF. As DNA, the CDR3 is TGTGCCAGCAGTTACCACAGGGGTGAGACTGAAGCTTTCTTT.

This chain joins TRBV6-1 and TRBJ1-5; unclear D gene. Trimming pared 4 bases from V and 6 bases from J, leaving 10 bases between. Germline loops: CDR1 MNHNS, CDR2 SASEGT. This CDR3 spans 13 amino acids. CDR3 in amino acids: CASSVEIGQPQHF. In DNA, the CDR3 is TGTGCCAGCAGTGTAGAGATTGGTCAGCCCCAGCATTTT.

V is TRBV29-1 and J is TRBJ1-1, with 7 bases matching TRBD1. Looked up from germline, CDR1 is SQVTM and CDR2 is ANQGSEA. The CDR3 covers 12 residues. The trim removed 7 bases at V and 5 bases at J, leaving 7 bases unmatched. For the CDR3, the DNA is TGCAGCGGGGTTGACAGGGTAACTGAAGCTTTCTTT. Its translation: CSGVDRVTEAFF.

The chain recombines TRBV5-1 with TRBJ2-2; D is uncertain. The V end was cut by 0 bases, the J end by 7 bases, with 13 bases between. The CDR3 spans 15 residues. Germline V gene lookup returns CDR1 SGHRS and CDR2 YFSETQ. This CDR3 is CASSLDPLGVGELFF. CDR3 DNA: TGCGCCAGCAGCTTGGACCCTCTTGGGGTCGGGGAGCTGTTTTTT.

The chain employs TRBV27 and TRBJ1-4; 7 bases agree with TRBD1. The CDR3 has 15 residues. The trim removed 6 bases at V and 7 bases at J, leaving 11 bases unmatched. Germline CDR1 reads MNHEY; CDR2 reads SMNVEV (reference sequence). CDR3 nucleotide sequence: TGTGCCAGCAGACACGCCGGGACAGAAGCTGAAAAACTGTTTTTT. It is translated as CASRHAGTEAEKLFF.

The chain is built from TRBV15 and TRBJ2-7; D is perhaps TRBD1 (5 bases). Germline V gene data show CDR1 as LNHNV and CDR2 as YYDKDF (reference sequence). The ends were cut back, 0 bases at V and 3 bases at J, with 12 bases in the middle. This CDR3 comprises 15 residues. The DNA for the CDR3 is TGTGCCACCAGCAGAGATGTAGCAGGGAACTACGAGCAGTACTTC. Translation gives CATSRDVAGNYEQYF.

The V and J genes are TRBV28 and TRBJ2-5; D ambiguous. The CDR3 covers 16 residues. Germline CDR1 and CDR2: MDHEN and SYDVKM. Trimming took 4 bases from V and 3 from J, leaving 18 bases between them. The CDR3 bases are TGTGCCAGCAGTTCACCCGACATCCTTAAAAAAGAGACCCAGTACTTC. Amino acid sequence: CASSSPDILKKETQYF. The full variable domain, in which reference TRBV28 and TRBJ2-5 provide the parts outside the CDR3, is DVKVTQSSRYLVKRTGEKVFLECVQDMDHENMFWYRQDPGLGLRLIYFSYDVKMKEKGDIPEGYSVSREKKERFSLILESASTNQTSMYLCASSSPDILKKETQYFGPGTRLLVL.

The chain has TRBV6-5 and TRBJ2-7, with 11 bases that match TRBD2. CDR1 and CDR2 from the germline V gene are MNHEY and SVGAGI. V dropped 6 bases and J dropped 2; count of bases not matched to a gene: 0. The length of the CDR3 is 13 residues. CDR3 protein: CASRTSGAYEQYF. Here the CDR3 DNA reads TGTGCCAGCAGGACTAGCGGGGCCTACGAGCAGTACTTC.